The 14 T cell receptor beta chains presented below share a single source sample, sequenced in a study of blood T cell repertoires in COVID-19. Assay used: immunoSEQ multiplex PCR; TCRdb lists only in-frame clones, some missing. Found here are around 86,000 clones, about nine tenths of them singletons; the top ten hold about 5%. The source material was peripheral blood. The source is a woman aged 80 or over with acute or convalescent COVID-19.

This chain uses TRBV19 with TRBJ1-1; 7 nucleotides agree with TRBD1. The V gene's germline CDR1 is LNHDA and CDR2 SQIVND (reference sequence). The J segment lost 5 bases and the V segment lost 4 bases, leaving 7 bases of the junction unmatched. CDR3 length: 14 residues. The CDR3 spells CASSTQGSRTEAFF. DNA of the CDR3: TGTGCCAGTAGTACACAGGGGTCAAGGACTGAAGCTTTCTTT.

V usage is TRBV2 and J usage is TRBJ1-4; 7 positions match TRBD1. V was pared by 0 bases and J by 8 bases, with 6 bases of the junction left unmatched. Germline CDR1 is SNHLY and CDR2 is FYNNEI. The length of the CDR3 is 15 residues. This CDR3 is CASSEAPEQGEKLFF. CDR3 nucleotide sequence: TGTGCCAGCAGTGAAGCGCCCGAACAGGGGGAAAAACTGTTTTTT.

The chain employs TRBV9 and TRBJ2-3; the match to TRBD2 covers 7 bases. In germline, CDR1 is SGDLS, CDR2 YYNGEE. Trimming cost V 0 bases and J 4 bases; bases outside gene matches: 11. CDR3 size: 17 residues. The DNA of the CDR3 is TGTGCCAGCAGCGTAGGAAATAGCGGGCTTGGGGCAGATACGCAGTATTTT. Translation: CASSVGNSGLGADTQYF. Filled out from reference TRBV9 and TRBJ2-3, the complete variable domain reads DSGVTQTPKHLITATGQRVTLRCSPRSGDLSVYWYQQSLDQGLQFLIQYYNGEERAKGNILERFSAQQFPDLHSELNLSSLELGDSALYFCASSVGNSGLGADTQYFGPGTRLTVL.

This clone turned up a few times. The rearrangement uses TRBV7-3 and TRBJ1-2; TRBD1 aligns across 8 bases. Looked up from germline, CDR1 is SGHTA and CDR2 is FQGTGA. The CDR3 is 13 amino acids. J lost 8 bases, V lost 5 bases, and 7 bases had no gene match. CDR3 nucleotide sequence: TGTGCCAGCAGCCGAGGACAGGGAGGAGGCTACACCTTC. It translates to CASSRGQGGGYTF.

The V gene is TRBV6-5, the J gene TRBJ2-1; TRBD2 might be the D (6 bases). Deletions cut 8 bases from V and 2 bases from J, with 13 bases between. This CDR3 contains 14 residues. Germline V gives CDR1 MNHEY, CDR2 SVGAGI. The CDR3 nucleotides read TGTGCCAGCCGCCCTCGGGGGACCTACAATGAGCAGTTCTTC. It codes for CASRPRGTYNEQFF.

V and J are TRBV6-2 or TRBV6-3 and TRBJ1-1; tentative D call: TRBD1 (5 bases). This CDR3 is 14 amino acids long. V lost 0 bases, J lost 0 bases, and 5 bases lay in between. Looked up from germline, CDR1 is MNHEY and CDR2 is SVGEGT. The CDR3 is CASSYSDMNTEAFF. Written as DNA, the CDR3 is TGTGCCAGCAGTTACTCGGACATGAACACTGAAGCTTTCTTT.

This clone was seen more than once but under ten times. The chain links TRBV19 to TRBJ1-5; 8 bases are shared with TRBD1. This CDR3 has 14 residues. CDR1 is LNHDA and CDR2 is SQIVND in the germline V gene (reference sequence). Trimming took 1 base from V and 4 from J; bases not matched to a gene: 0. CDR3 coding DNA: TGTGCCAGTAGTATAGGGACAGGGAATCAGCCCCAGCATTTT. Encoded protein: CASSIGTGNQPQHF. The full variable domain, in which reference TRBV19 and TRBJ1-5 provide the parts outside the CDR3, is DGGITQSPKYLFRKEGQNVTLSCEQNLNHDAMYWYRQDPGQGLRLIYYSQIVNDFQKGDIAEGYSVSREKKESFPLTVTSAQKNPTAFYLCASSIGTGNQPQHFGDGTRLSIL.

The chain has TRBV6-1 and TRBJ2-1; TRBD1 aligns across 7 bases. The V gene's germline CDR1 is MNHNS and CDR2 SASEGT. J lost 2 bases, V lost 2 bases, and 3 bases had no gene match. The CDR3 consists of 15 residues. CDR3 sequence (DNA): TGTGCCAGCAGTGAATTTCAGGGGGCCTACAATGAGCAGTTCTTC. This translates into CASSEFQGAYNEQFF.

The rearrangement links TRBV5-1 to TRBJ2-5; 7 bases are shared with TRBD1. V dropped 3 bases and J dropped 10; count of bases not matched to a gene: 12. The CDR3 consists of 14 residues. CDR1 SGHRS and CDR2 YFSETQ come from the germline V gene. This CDR3 reads CASSSETGQIGQYF. In DNA, the CDR3 is TGCGCCAGCAGCTCAGAGACAGGGCAGATTGGCCAGTACTTC.

V gene TRBV27 combines with J gene TRBJ2-7; D not resolved. This CDR3 has 14 amino acids. The germline CDR1 and CDR2 sequences are MNHEY and SMNVEV (reference sequence). The ends were cut back, 6 bases at V and 7 bases at J, with 19 bases in the middle. DNA for the CDR3: TGTGCCAGCAGGACCACGAAAGGAGCGCGGGAGCAGTACTTC. It is translated as CASRTTKGAREQYF.

The V and J genes are TRBV15 and TRBJ1-6; D may be TRBD1 (6 bases). The germline gives CDR1 LNHNV, CDR2 YYDKDF (reference sequence). This CDR3 is built from 16 residues. With 1 base removed from V and 8 bases from J, the gap between germline ends came to 15 bases. This CDR3 reads CATSRGTGTFDSPLHF. In nucleotides, the CDR3 is TGTGCCACCAGCAGAGGCACAGGGACATTTGATTCACCCCTCCACTTT.

The chain uses TRBV19 and TRBJ2-7; TRBD2 agrees at 14 bases. Trimming took 5 bases from V and 5 from J; bases not matched to a gene: 5. The CDR3 runs to 15 residues. Germline loops: CDR1 LNHDA, CDR2 SQIVND (reference sequence). This chain's CDR3 is CASSSRTSGRHEQYF. CDR3 DNA sequence: TGTGCCAGTAGTTCTCGGACTAGCGGGAGGCACGAGCAGTACTTC.

This clone was observed once. The V and J genes are TRBV9 and TRBJ2-1; TRBD2 is a possible D gene (6 bases). CDR1 is SGDLS and CDR2 is YYNGEE in the germline V gene. The germline V and J ends were trimmed by 4 bases and 10 bases, with 12 bases remaining between them. The CDR3 runs to 12 residues. CDR3 sequence reads: CASSFRDFEQFF. DNA for the CDR3: TGTGCCAGCAGCTTCCGGGACTTCGAGCAGTTCTTC. The full variable domain, completed using reference TRBV9 and TRBJ2-1, is DSGVTQTPKHLITATGQRVTLRCSPRSGDLSVYWYQQSLDQGLQFLIQYYNGEERAKGNILERFSAQQFPDLHSELNLSSLELGDSALYFCASSFRDFEQFFGPGTRLTVL.

The chain recombines TRBV6-5 with TRBJ1-2; D is ambiguous. Germline values: CDR1 MNHEY, CDR2 SVGAGI. CDR3 size: 12 residues. Trimming stripped 6 bases from V and 2 bases from J, with 7 bases between. CDR3: CASSPGNYGYTF. The CDR3 bases are TGTGCCAGCAGCCCGGGAAACTATGGCTACACCTTC.